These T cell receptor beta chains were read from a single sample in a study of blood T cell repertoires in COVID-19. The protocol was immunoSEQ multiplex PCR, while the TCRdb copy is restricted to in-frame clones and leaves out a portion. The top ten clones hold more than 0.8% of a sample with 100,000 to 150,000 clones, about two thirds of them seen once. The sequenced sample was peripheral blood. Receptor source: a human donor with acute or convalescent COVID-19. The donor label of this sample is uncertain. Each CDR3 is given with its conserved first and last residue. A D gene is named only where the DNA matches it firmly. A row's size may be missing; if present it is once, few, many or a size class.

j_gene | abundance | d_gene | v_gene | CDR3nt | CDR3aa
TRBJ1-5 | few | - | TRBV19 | TGTGCCAGTACCCTCGGCGGCTATGGCAATCAGCCCCAGCATTTT | CASTLGGYGNQPQHF
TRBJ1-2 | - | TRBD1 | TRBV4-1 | TGCGCCAGCAGCCGCCCGGGACAGAGCTATGGCTACACCTTC | CASSRPGQSYGYTF
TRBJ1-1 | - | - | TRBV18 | TGTGCCAGCTCACCACGGGGGCAGATCACTGAAGCTTTCTTT | CASSPRGQITEAFF
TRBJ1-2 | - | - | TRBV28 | TGTGCCAGCAGTTTTTACAGGACCCTCTATGGCTACACCTTC | CASSFYRTLYGYTF
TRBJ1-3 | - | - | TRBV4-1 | TGCGCCAGCAGCCGTGGGGGCCTGGCCCACCTTGGAAACACCATATATTTT | CASSRGGLAHLGNTIYF
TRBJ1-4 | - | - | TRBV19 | TGTGCCAGTAGTATCAGGGGCAAAGTAGAAAAACTGTTTTTT | CASSIRGKVEKLFF
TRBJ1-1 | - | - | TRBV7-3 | TGTGCCAGCAGCAGAGCGGGGAACACTGAAGCTTTCTTT | CASSRAGNTEAFF
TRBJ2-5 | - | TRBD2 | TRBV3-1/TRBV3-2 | TGTGCCAGCAGCCGAGGATTACTAGCGAAGCCCCAAGAGACCCAGTACTTC | CASSRGLLAKPQETQYF
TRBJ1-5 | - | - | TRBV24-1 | TGTGCCACCTCCCAAGGAGGCCAGCCCCAGCATTTT | CATSQGGQPQHF
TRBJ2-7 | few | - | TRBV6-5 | TGTGCCAGCAGTTACTCGTATGTCGGTTCCTACGAGCAGTACTTC | CASSYSYVGSYEQYF
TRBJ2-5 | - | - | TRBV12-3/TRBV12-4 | TGTGCCAGCACAGGGTGGGAGACCCAGTACTTC | CASTGWETQYF
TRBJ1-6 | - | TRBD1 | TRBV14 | TGTGCCAGCAGCCGGACACAGGGGAATTCACCCCTCCACTTT | CASSRTQGNSPLHF
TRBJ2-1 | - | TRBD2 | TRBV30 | TGTGCCTGGAGCCTCAGCGGGGGACCCTACAATGAGCAGTTCTTC | CAWSLSGGPYNEQFF
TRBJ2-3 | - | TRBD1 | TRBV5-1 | TGCGCCAGCAGCTTGGTTGCAGGGGGTGCTAGCACAGATACGCAGTATTTT | CASSLVAGGASTDTQYF
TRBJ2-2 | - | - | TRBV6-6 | TGTGCCAGCACCGGACAGTCGAACACCGGGGAGCTGTTTTTT | CASTGQSNTGELFF
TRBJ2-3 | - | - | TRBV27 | TGTGCCAGCAGTTCTTACAGGGATTGGGATACGCAGTATTTT | CASSSYRDWDTQYF
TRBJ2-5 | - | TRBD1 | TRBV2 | TGTGCCAGCAGTCTACACCGACAGGGGGCAGGGGAGACCCAGTACTTC | CASSLHRQGAGETQYF
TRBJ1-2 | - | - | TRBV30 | TGTGCCTGGAGGGACCGATGGACAATTAACTATGGCTACACCTTC | CAWRDRWTINYGYTF
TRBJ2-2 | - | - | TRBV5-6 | TGTGCCAGCAGCTTGTGGGAGGGGGTGAACACCGGGGAGCTGTTTTTT | CASSLWEGVNTGELFF
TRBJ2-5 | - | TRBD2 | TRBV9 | TGTGCCAGCAGTCCCAGACCGGGACTAGCGGGGGCTCGGGAGACCCAGTACTTC | CASSPRPGLAGARETQYF
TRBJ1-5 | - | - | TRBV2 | TGTGCCAGCACGCTCGAAGGGGGACACAATCAGCCCCAGCATTTT | CASTLEGGHNQPQHF
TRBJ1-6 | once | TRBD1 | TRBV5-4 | TGTGCCAGCAGCTTTGATCCGATGCGACAGGGTAGCGCACCCCTCCACTTT | CASSFDPMRQGSAPLHF
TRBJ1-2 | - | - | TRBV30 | TGTGCCTGGGCCAAATACGGGACATCAGAGGGCTACACCTTC | CAWAKYGTSEGYTF
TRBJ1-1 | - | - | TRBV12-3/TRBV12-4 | TGTGCCAGCAGTCGACAGGAGAACACTGAAGCTTTCTTT | CASSRQENTEAFF
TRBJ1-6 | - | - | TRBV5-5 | TGTGCCAGCAGCTTGACTGGGCCAAATTCACCCCTCCACTTT | CASSLTGPNSPLHF
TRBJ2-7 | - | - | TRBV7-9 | TGTGCCAGCAGCTTACTAGGTCGCGAGCAGTACTTC | CASSLLGREQYF
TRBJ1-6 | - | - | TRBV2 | TGTGCCAGAGGCCAGGGGAAGCATTCACCCCTCCACTTT | CARGQGKHSPLHF
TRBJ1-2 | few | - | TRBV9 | TGTGCCAGCAGCGTCGGCCGTGGGGGAGGAAGCTACACCTTC | CASSVGRGGGSYTF
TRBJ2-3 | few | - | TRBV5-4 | TGTGCCAGCAGCTCGAGCACAGATACGCAGTATTTT | CASSSSTDTQYF
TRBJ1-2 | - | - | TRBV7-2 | TGTGCCAGCAGCTTGGAGGTCGGGGTAGGAGGCTACACCTTC | CASSLEVGVGGYTF
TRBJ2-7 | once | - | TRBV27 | TGTGCCAGCAGTTGGGGGACATCTAGCTCCTACGAGCAGTACTTC | CASSWGTSSSYEQYF
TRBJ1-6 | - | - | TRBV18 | TGTGCCAGCTCACCACCAGCAGGGATCAATTCACCCCTCCACTTT | CASSPPAGINSPLHF
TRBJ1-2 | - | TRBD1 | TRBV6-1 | TGTGCCAGCAGTGATTTCCGGGACAGTGGCTACTATGGCTACACCTTC | CASSDFRDSGYYGYTF
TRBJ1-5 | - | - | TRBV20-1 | TGCAGTGCTAGTGCGGGGAATGGTCAGCCCCAGCATTTT | CSASAGNGQPQHF
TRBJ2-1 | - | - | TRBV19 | TGTGCCAGTAGGGGGCAGGAGCAGTTCTTC | CASRGQEQFF
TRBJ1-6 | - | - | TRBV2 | TGTGCCAGCAGTGAGGGCTGGGTTAGAAATAATTCACCCCTCCACTTT | CASSEGWVRNNSPLHF
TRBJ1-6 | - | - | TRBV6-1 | TGTGCCAGCAGGGGATCAGGGGACGCCAATTCACCCCTCCACTTT | CASRGSGDANSPLHF
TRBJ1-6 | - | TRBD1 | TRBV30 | TGTGCCTGGACCGACAGGGTTTACTCACCCCTCCACTTT | CAWTDRVYSPLHF
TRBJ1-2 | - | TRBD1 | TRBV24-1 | TGTGCCACCAGTGATGGGGGACAGCCAAACTATGGCTACACCTTC | CATSDGGQPNYGYTF
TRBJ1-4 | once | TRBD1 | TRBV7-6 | TGTGCCAGCAGCTACATGCCCCCGGGACAGGTCGGTGAAAAACTGTTTTTT | CASSYMPPGQVGEKLFF
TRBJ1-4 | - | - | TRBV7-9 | TGTGCCAGCAGCCCCCAGGGTAGGGTGACTAATGAAAAACTGTTTTTT | CASSPQGRVTNEKLFF
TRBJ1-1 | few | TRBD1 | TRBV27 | TGTGCCAGCAGTTTGGCGGGACAGGGTGAAGCTTTCTTT | CASSLAGQGEAFF
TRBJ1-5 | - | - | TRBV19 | TGTGCCAGTAGTTGGTCGGTTAATAGCAATCAGCCCCAGCATTTT | CASSWSVNSNQPQHF
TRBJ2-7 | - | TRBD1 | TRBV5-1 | TGCGCCAGCAGCAAAACCTCCCTTCTAGCGGGACAGGGGGCGAAAGAGCAGTACTTC | CASSKTSLLAGQGAKEQYF
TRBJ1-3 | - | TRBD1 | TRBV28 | TGTGCCAGCAGTTTATTTGGGACAGCGCGCTCTGGAAACACCATATATTTT | CASSLFGTARSGNTIYF
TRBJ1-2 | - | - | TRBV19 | TGTGCCAGTAGTATATCCCCGCGGCAAGGCGGCTACACCTTC | CASSISPRQGGYTF
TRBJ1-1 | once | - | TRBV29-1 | TGCAGCGTTCGGCAGGGCGAAGCTTTCTTT | CSVRQGEAFF
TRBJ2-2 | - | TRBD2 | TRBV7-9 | TGTGCCAGCAGCTACCGGGAGGGGATGGCGAACACCGGGGAGCTGTTTTTT | CASSYREGMANTGELFF
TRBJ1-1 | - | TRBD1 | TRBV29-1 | TGCAGCGTCCACCGACAGGGCAGGAACACTGAAGCTTTCTTT | CSVHRQGRNTEAFF
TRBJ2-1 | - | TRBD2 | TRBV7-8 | TGTGCCAGCAGCGGAGAGGGGACTAGCGGGGGCCCTGAGCAGTTCTTC | CASSGEGTSGGPEQFF
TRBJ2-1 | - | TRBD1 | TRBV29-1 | TGCAGCGGGACCAAGGGGGCCGCCTACAATGAGCAGTTCTTC | CSGTKGAAYNEQFF
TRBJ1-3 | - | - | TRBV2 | TGTGCCAGCAGTGTGGAGGCTAGAAACACCATATATTTT | CASSVEARNTIYF
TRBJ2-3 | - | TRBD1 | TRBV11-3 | TGTGCCAGCAGCCCCGGGACAGTGGAGCAGTATTTT | CASSPGTVEQYF
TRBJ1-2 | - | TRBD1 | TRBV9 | TGTGCCAGCAGTCCCGGGACAGGGGCTAACTATGGCTACACCTTC | CASSPGTGANYGYTF